A selection of T cell receptor beta chains follows, all from one sample in a study of T cell repertoires in cytomegalovirus infection. A single record per CDR3 protein comes from TCRdb applying MiXCR to the reads. The sample comprises about 85,000 distinct CDR3 sequences, 45% to 55% of which are singletons, and approximately 93% rests with the top ten. These receptors have no identified antigens. This material consisted of CD8+ T cells from cultured PBMCs, taken from culture after CMV antigen stimulation. These receptors were obtained from a human donor in good health (CMV status not recorded). Some clones in this sample may be carry-over from other donors' samples. Both conserved end residues are part of each CDR3. D genes are given only for firm matches. Size values are once, few and many counts, or a class for expanded clones, and some rows have none.

abundance: .; d_gene: TRBD1; v_gene: TRBV7-8; j_gene: TRBJ2-5; CDR3nt: TGTGCCAGCAGCGTTACCGGGACAGGGCTCCAAGAGACCCAGTACTTC; CDR3aa: CASSVTGTGLQETQYF
abundance: .; d_gene: TRBD1; v_gene: TRBV7-6; j_gene: TRBJ2-6; CDR3nt: TGTGCCAGCAGCTTTCGGGACAGCTCTGGGGCCAACGTCCTGACTTTC; CDR3aa: CASSFRDSSGANVLTF
abundance: once; d_gene: .; v_gene: TRBV12-3/TRBV12-4; j_gene: TRBJ1-5; CDR3nt: TGTGCCAGCAGTTCTCCCAGGGCTGGCAATCAGCCCCAGCATTTT; CDR3aa: CASSSPRAGNQPQHF
abundance: few; d_gene: TRBD2; v_gene: TRBV7-2; j_gene: TRBJ2-7; CDR3nt: TGTGCCAGCAGCTTAAGGGGTCTAGCGGAACCAACGGGGGGGCTTTACGAGCAGTACTTC; CDR3aa: CASSLRGLAEPTGGLYEQYF
abundance: .; d_gene: .; v_gene: TRBV27; j_gene: TRBJ2-3; CDR3nt: TGTGCCAGCAGTTTATCAAAGGGCTACACAGATACGCAGTATTTT; CDR3aa: CASSLSKGYTDTQYF
abundance: .; d_gene: .; v_gene: TRBV7-8; j_gene: TRBJ2-7; CDR3nt: TGTGCCAGCAGCTGGTCCACCCTTGGCGACGAGCAGTACTTC; CDR3aa: CASSWSTLGDEQYF
abundance: .; d_gene: .; v_gene: TRBV12-3/TRBV12-4; j_gene: TRBJ2-3; CDR3nt: TGTGCCAGCAGGAACGGGGGTGGGCTAAGCACAGATACGCAGTATTTT; CDR3aa: CASRNGGGLSTDTQYF
abundance: once; d_gene: TRBD2; v_gene: TRBV28; j_gene: TRBJ2-1; CDR3nt: TGTGCCAGCAGTCTTGGACTAGCGGGAGCCCCGGGAGAGCAGTTCTTC; CDR3aa: CASSLGLAGAPGEQFF
abundance: .; d_gene: TRBD2; v_gene: TRBV11-1; j_gene: TRBJ2-7; CDR3nt: TGTGCCAGCAGCCTAATACCAAGCGGGAGGGGGACCCACGAGCAGTACTTC; CDR3aa: CASSLIPSGRGTHEQYF
abundance: .; d_gene: .; v_gene: TRBV6-6; j_gene: TRBJ1-5; CDR3nt: TGTGCCAGCAGTTACAATGTAGGGGGGTACAATCAGCCCCAGCATTTT; CDR3aa: CASSYNVGGYNQPQHF
abundance: few; d_gene: .; v_gene: TRBV7-9; j_gene: TRBJ2-6; CDR3nt: TGTGCCAGCAGTGGAGGGATTCCCTCTGGGGCCAACGTCCTGACTTTC; CDR3aa: CASSGGIPSGANVLTF
abundance: .; d_gene: .; v_gene: TRBV19; j_gene: TRBJ1-1; CDR3nt: TGTGCCAGTAGTATGGGAGGGGGGCTCACTGAAGCTTTCTTT; CDR3aa: CASSMGGGLTEAFF
abundance: .; d_gene: .; v_gene: TRBV5-1; j_gene: TRBJ2-7; CDR3nt: TGCGCCAGCAGCTGGGGGCAGGAGTACGAGCAGTACTTC; CDR3aa: CASSWGQEYEQYF
abundance: few; d_gene: .; v_gene: TRBV20-1; j_gene: TRBJ1-5; CDR3nt: TGCAGTGCTAGAATAGGGTTGGCTCCCCTCCGTCAGCCCCAGCATTTT; CDR3aa: CSARIGLAPLRQPQHF
abundance: few; d_gene: .; v_gene: TRBV7-9; j_gene: TRBJ1-6; CDR3nt: TGTGCCAGCAGCTTAGTTGGGCAGGGCTGGTCCTATAATTCACCCCTCCACTTT; CDR3aa: CASSLVGQGWSYNSPLHF
abundance: .; d_gene: .; v_gene: TRBV24-1; j_gene: TRBJ1-1; CDR3nt: TGTGCCACCAGTGCCGGGGGCCAGAACACTGAAGCTTTCTTT; CDR3aa: CATSAGGQNTEAFF
abundance: .; d_gene: .; v_gene: TRBV9; j_gene: TRBJ1-2; CDR3nt: TGTGCCAGCAGCGACGGTACCTATGGCTACACCTTC; CDR3aa: CASSDGTYGYTF
abundance: few; d_gene: .; v_gene: TRBV5-4; j_gene: TRBJ2-5; CDR3nt: TGTGCCAGCAGCTCGGTTGAGACCCAGTACTTC; CDR3aa: CASSSVETQYF
abundance: .; d_gene: .; v_gene: TRBV28; j_gene: TRBJ1-3; CDR3nt: TGTGCCAGCAGAGCTTCAGGTTTGGGAAACACCATATATTTT; CDR3aa: CASRASGLGNTIYF
abundance: .; d_gene: .; v_gene: TRBV2; j_gene: TRBJ1-1; CDR3nt: TGTGCCAAACAGGGTACTCGGACTGAAGCTTTCTTT; CDR3aa: CAKQGTRTEAFF
abundance: .; d_gene: TRBD1; v_gene: TRBV27; j_gene: TRBJ1-2; CDR3nt: TGTGCCAGCAGTCTTTACTACGGGACAGGGGGTGATGTGGATGGCTACACCTTC; CDR3aa: CASSLYYGTGGDVDGYTF
abundance: few; d_gene: TRBD2; v_gene: TRBV27; j_gene: TRBJ2-1; CDR3nt: TGTGCCAGCAGTGGGGGGCTAGCGGGAGAGAGGGCCTACAATGAGCAGTTCTTC; CDR3aa: CASSGGLAGERAYNEQFF
abundance: .; d_gene: .; v_gene: TRBV7-9; j_gene: TRBJ1-6; CDR3nt: TGTGCCAGCAGCTTGTGGAGGAGCTCCTATAATTCACCCCTCCACTTT; CDR3aa: CASSLWRSSYNSPLHF
abundance: .; d_gene: .; v_gene: TRBV10-3; j_gene: TRBJ1-3; CDR3nt: TGTGCCATCAAGGAGTCAGCCTCTGGAAACACCATATATTTT; CDR3aa: CAIKESASGNTIYF
abundance: few; d_gene: .; v_gene: TRBV7-9; j_gene: TRBJ2-7; CDR3nt: TGTGCCAGCAGCCTGGCGGGACTTTGGGAGCAGTACTTC; CDR3aa: CASSLAGLWEQYF
abundance: few; d_gene: .; v_gene: TRBV7-9; j_gene: TRBJ1-1; CDR3nt: TGTGCCAGCATCCAGAGGGTTGTGGGTTTAACGACTGAAGCTTTCTTT; CDR3aa: CASIQRVVGLTTEAFF
abundance: few; d_gene: .; v_gene: TRBV2; j_gene: TRBJ2-7; CDR3nt: TGTGCCAGCAGGCCCTACGAGCAGTACTTC; CDR3aa: CASRPYEQYF
abundance: many; d_gene: .; v_gene: TRBV7-2; j_gene: TRBJ2-7; CDR3nt: TGTGCCAGCAGCTTCCGGGACGGGCGCTACGAGCAGTACTTC; CDR3aa: CASSFRDGRYEQYF
abundance: .; d_gene: .; v_gene: TRBV27; j_gene: TRBJ2-7; CDR3nt: TGTGCCAGCAGTTTAACGGCAGCCTACGAGCAGTACTTC; CDR3aa: CASSLTAAYEQYF
abundance: few; d_gene: .; v_gene: TRBV14; j_gene: TRBJ1-2; CDR3nt: TGTGCCAGCAGCCAAGACCGGGGGTGGTACTATGGCTACACCTTC; CDR3aa: CASSQDRGWYYGYTF
abundance: few; d_gene: .; v_gene: TRBV4-1; j_gene: TRBJ2-7; CDR3nt: TGCGCCAGCAGTCTTAACTCGGGGGACCGATCCGAGCAGTACTTC; CDR3aa: CASSLNSGDRSEQYF
abundance: .; d_gene: TRBD2; v_gene: TRBV6-8; j_gene: TRBJ2-1; CDR3nt: TGTGCCAGCACTATTAGCGGGGGCTCTTACAATGAGCAGTTCTTC; CDR3aa: CASTISGGSYNEQFF
abundance: few; d_gene: TRBD2; v_gene: TRBV10-3; j_gene: TRBJ2-2; CDR3nt: TGTGCCATCAGTGGCCCCCCCTTGGGAGCGGGAGATACCGGGGAGCTGTTTTTT; CDR3aa: CAISGPPLGAGDTGELFF
abundance: .; d_gene: .; v_gene: TRBV28; j_gene: TRBJ2-6; CDR3nt: TGTGCCAGCAGTTTGGGAAGACCCCCGACTGGGGCCAACGTCCTGACTTTC; CDR3aa: CASSLGRPPTGANVLTF
abundance: .; d_gene: .; v_gene: TRBV7-8; j_gene: TRBJ1-5; CDR3nt: TGTGCCAGCAGCTGGACCGAGGACCAGCCCCAGCATTTT; CDR3aa: CASSWTEDQPQHF
abundance: few; d_gene: TRBD2; v_gene: TRBV27; j_gene: TRBJ2-3; CDR3nt: TGTGCCAGCAGCCCGGGACTAGCGGGGGGGAATACGCAGTATTTT; CDR3aa: CASSPGLAGGNTQYF
abundance: .; d_gene: .; v_gene: TRBV11-1; j_gene: TRBJ2-5; CDR3nt: TGTGCCAGCAGCCCACTTCCCGGGACGGGAGAGACCCAGTACTTC; CDR3aa: CASSPLPGTGETQYF
abundance: once; d_gene: .; v_gene: TRBV7-4; j_gene: TRBJ2-1; CDR3nt: TGTGCCAGCAGCACCGGGACACCTTACAATGAGCAGTTCTTC; CDR3aa: CASSTGTPYNEQFF
abundance: few; d_gene: TRBD2; v_gene: TRBV4-1; j_gene: TRBJ2-7; CDR3nt: TGCGCCAGCAGCCAAGATTGGGGGGGGTTCGGCTACGAGCAGTACTTC; CDR3aa: CASSQDWGGFGYEQYF
abundance: .; d_gene: .; v_gene: TRBV19; j_gene: TRBJ2-2; CDR3nt: TGTGCCAGTAGCCTGTCCGACAGTCACACCGGGGAGCTGTTTTTT; CDR3aa: CASSLSDSHTGELFF
abundance: few; d_gene: TRBD1; v_gene: TRBV6-1; j_gene: TRBJ2-1; CDR3nt: TGTGCCAGCAGTGATAGCGTCGACAGGGCCTACAATGAGCAGTTCTTC; CDR3aa: CASSDSVDRAYNEQFF
abundance: many; d_gene: TRBD1; v_gene: TRBV7-8; j_gene: TRBJ1-2; CDR3nt: TGTGCCAGCAGCTCCGGACAGGGCGACTATGGCTACACCTTC; CDR3aa: CASSSGQGDYGYTF